The next 28 T cell receptor beta chains were all read from a single sample in a study of cytomegalovirus exposure and HLA in healthy donors. It was with 60 Vbeta and 13 Jbeta primers that the PCR ran. Profiled with immunoSEQ multiplex PCR; TCRdb holds only in-frame clones, not every one. This sample has approximately 190,000 clones, with 87% found just once. Specimen: PBMCs. The receptors derive from a man aged 25-40 years in good health and CMV-seronegative.

This clone was observed once. The CDR3 nucleotides are TGTGCCATCAGTGAGCTCCAGGACAGGGACACGCAGTATTTT. The encoded protein is CAISELQDRDTQYF. The chain carries TRBV10-3 and TRBJ2-3; TRBD1 agrees at 8 bases. V trimming: 2 bases; J trimming: 9 bases; junction bases outside the gene matches: 7. This CDR3 comprises 14 residues. CDR1 is ENHRY and CDR2 is SYGVKD in the germline V gene.

Comment on this clone: Compared with germline, one end of the junction differs, possibly owing to a read error. This rearrangement joins TRBV7-9 to TRBJ2-7; 7 bases align to TRBD1. Per the germline V gene, CDR1 is SEHNR and CDR2 is FQNEAQ (reference sequence). The CDR3 has 16 residues. CDR3: CSSSSMTGTLSYEQYF. The CDR3 DNA reads as TGTTCCAGCAGCTCGATGACAGGGACCCTCTCCTACGAGCAGTACTTC.

This clone showed up just a few times. The chain carries TRBV5-1 and TRBJ2-5; 8 nucleotides agree with TRBD1. The CDR3 contains 14 residues. V was pared by 0 bases and J by 4 bases, with 2 bases of the junction left unmatched. Per germline, CDR1 SGHRS and CDR2 YFSETQ. The chain's CDR3 is CASSLGTGRETQYF. CDR3 in DNA: TGCGCCAGCAGCTTGGGGACAGGGCGAGAGACCCAGTACTTC.

The genes are TRBV5-1 and TRBJ2-2, with no clear D. This CDR3 is built from 13 residues. Germline V gene data show CDR1 as SGHRS and CDR2 as YFSETQ. V dropped 5 bases and J dropped 6 bases, with 11 bases sitting between them. CDR3 bases: TGCGCCAGCAGTCTAGAACTCCCCGGGGAGCTGTTTTTT. It codes for CASSLELPGELFF.

The chain joins TRBV10-1 to TRBJ2-3, with 9 bases fitting TRBD2. Germline CDR1 reads WNHNN; CDR2 reads SYGVQD (reference sequence). J was trimmed by 7 bases and V by 3 bases; bases with no gene match: 8. There are 15 residues in the CDR3. CDR3 in DNA: TGCGCCAGCAGTGAAATTAGCGGGGGAGAGAATACGCAGTATTTT. Translation: CASSEISGGENTQYF.

The chain employs TRBV9 and TRBJ2-3; the match to TRBD2 covers 8 bases. CDR3 size: 16 residues. After removal of 4 bases from V and 2 bases from J, the junction contained 9 bases not matched to a gene. The germline V gene encodes CDR1 SGDLS and CDR2 YYNGEE. The CDR3 sequence is CASSPPGGGNTDTQYF. The CDR3 nucleotides are TGTGCCAGCAGCCCGCCGGGAGGGGGGAACACAGATACGCAGTATTTT.

In the case of this clone: The same CDR3 is also encoded by other DNA sequences in this sample. The rearrangement links TRBV7-9 to TRBJ1-5; D call uncertain. Trimming removed 5 bases at V and 1 base at J, with 9 bases between. The CDR3 is 14 amino acids. In germline, CDR1 is SEHNR, CDR2 FQNEAQ (reference sequence). In DNA form, the CDR3 reads TGTGCCAGCAGCCCAGGCAGGAGCAATCAGCCCCAGCATTTT. Protein sequence: CASSPGRSNQPQHF.

The genes are TRBV23-1 and TRBJ2-2, with TRBD1 as a possible D gene (6 bases). Being an ORF, TRBV23-1 has a function that is uncertain. The V end lost 3 bases, the J end lost 1 base, and 12 bases lay between the germline ends. This CDR3 has 16 amino acids. The CDR3 reads CASSHFSGENTGELFF. The CDR3 DNA reads as TGCGCCAGCAGTCATTTCTCAGGGGAGAACACCGGGGAGCTGTTTTTT.

This clone was observed a single time. The chain couples TRBV19 to TRBJ2-7; 8 bases agree with TRBD1. V shed 3 bases and J 4 bases; nucleotides not matched to a gene: 5. The CDR3 length is 14 residues. The germline V gene has CDR1 LNHDA and CDR2 SQIVND (reference sequence). This CDR3 reads CASSMSGTGYEQYF. CDR3 nucleotides: TGTGCCAGTAGTATGTCCGGGACAGGATACGAGCAGTACTTC.

The chain couples TRBV19 to TRBJ1-6; a weak D match, TRBD1 (5 bases). Germline lookup yields CDR1 LNHDA and CDR2 SQIVND (reference sequence). Trimming removed 7 bases from V and 6 bases from J, with 13 bases in between. The CDR3 is made up of 14 amino acids. The chain's CDR3 is CASIRAGPNSPLHF. The CDR3 DNA is TGTGCCAGTATCAGGGCGGGACCTAATTCACCCCTCCACTTT.

The rearrangement uses TRBV6-5 and TRBJ2-7; maybe TRBD1 (5 bases). This CDR3 is 15 amino acids long. Between the trimmed V and J ends, which lost 6 bases and 2 bases, there was a span of 17 bases. Germline V gene sequence: CDR1 MNHEY, CDR2 SVGAGI. The chain's CDR3 is CASRPYRGTTYEQYF. The DNA of the CDR3 is TGTGCCAGCAGGCCTTATAGGGGAACAACCTACGAGCAGTACTTC.

V is TRBV6-6 and J is TRBJ2-1, with 7 bases that match TRBD2. This CDR3 has 16 amino acids. Germline CDR1 MNHNY, CDR2 SVGAGI (reference sequence). The V gene end was trimmed by 5 bases and the J gene end by 2 bases; junction bases not matched to a gene: 9. The CDR3 spells CASSISLADTYNEQFF. CDR3 nucleotide sequence: TGTGCCAGCAGTATCTCGCTAGCGGACACCTACAATGAGCAGTTCTTC.

The chain employs TRBV10-3 and TRBJ2-7; 10 positions agree with TRBD1. After removal of 0 bases from V and 3 bases from J, the junction contained 2 bases not matched to a gene. Germline V lookup: CDR1 ENHRY, CDR2 SYGVKD. This CDR3 comprises 15 residues. The CDR3 bases are TGTGCCATCAGTGAGTCGGGACAGGGGAACTACGAGCAGTACTTC. Protein sequence: CAISESGQGNYEQYF.

CDR3 sequence (DNA): TGTGCCAGCTCAATAGCGGGAGGGCGAGGCGAGCAGTACTTC. It translates to CASSIAGGRGEQYF. The chain carries TRBV18 and TRBJ2-7; 11 positions agree with TRBD2. The CDR3 extends over 14 amino acids. CDR1 KGHSH and CDR2 LQKENI come from the germline V gene. Trimming cost V 5 bases and J 6 bases; bases outside gene matches: 6.

This clone has a single count. V usage is TRBV7-9 and J usage is TRBJ2-7; TRBD2 might be the D (6 bases). The V end was cut by 3 bases, the J end by 0 bases, with 12 bases between. The CDR3 runs 15 residues. From germline, CDR1 is SEHNR and CDR2 FQNEAQ (reference sequence). The CDR3 loop is CASSFSSDNSYEQYF. The DNA for the CDR3 is TGTGCCAGCAGCTTCTCTAGCGATAACTCCTACGAGCAGTACTTC.

This clone was seen more than once but under ten times. The genes are TRBV11-1 and TRBJ2-5; 10 nucleotides line up with TRBD2. This CDR3 is built from 16 residues. Trimming cost V 5 bases and J 1 base; bases outside gene matches: 7. CDR1 is SGHAT, CDR2 FQDESV, per germline (reference sequence). The CDR3 loop is CASSPALAGVQETQYF. The CDR3 DNA sequence: TGTGCCAGCAGCCCAGCTCTAGCGGGGGTCCAAGAGACCCAGTACTTC.

This clone appeared once. The chain joins TRBV5-1 to TRBJ2-1, with TRBD1 matching over 9 bases. The V and J ends lost 4 bases and 8 bases, in that order; junction bases with no gene match: 10. The germline V gene encodes CDR1 SGHRS and CDR2 YFSETQ. This CDR3 comprises 15 residues. The CDR3 sequence: CASSQRTGVWDEQFF. In DNA, the CDR3 is TGCGCCAGCAGCCAACGGACAGGGGTCTGGGATGAGCAGTTCTTC.

The J gene is TRBJ1-5, the V gene TRBV6-6; D is perhaps TRBD1 (5 bases). Germline values: CDR1 MNHNY, CDR2 SVGAGI (reference sequence). Trimming stripped 6 bases from V and 9 bases from J, with 24 bases between. The CDR3 is 16 amino acids. This chain's CDR3 is CASRDPLGRALVPQHF. CDR3 nucleotides: TGTGCCAGCAGGGACCCCCTGGGCAGGGCTCTGGTGCCCCAGCATTTT.

The rearrangement joins TRBV6-5 to TRBJ1-5; 10 bases are shared with TRBD1. This CDR3 is 14 amino acids long. Trimming cost V 6 bases and J 6 bases; bases outside gene matches: 5. Germline CDR1 and CDR2: MNHEY and SVGAGI. The CDR3 sequence is CASSWDRGGQPQHF. The CDR3 DNA sequence: TGTGCCAGCAGCTGGGACAGGGGAGGTCAGCCCCAGCATTTT.

The chain joins TRBV7-9 to TRBJ1-5; D gene unclear. Germline values: CDR1 SEHNR, CDR2 FQNEAQ (reference sequence). CDR3 length: 14 residues. Trimming took off 0 bases at V and 3 bases at J, with 6 bases between the two ends. The CDR3 is CASSLAQSNQPQHF. The CDR3 DNA follows: TGTGCCAGCAGCTTAGCACAGTCCAATCAGCCCCAGCATTTT.

Comment on this clone: Likely a read error: the CDR3 ends without its conserved phenylalanine or tryptophan. The DNA is left out, because the CDR3 cannot be placed on it with certainty; the CDR3 is given as TCRdb lists it. The chain employs TRBV6-4 and TRBJ1-4; TRBD1, the table's D call, was not compared with the DNA. The CDR3 totals 10 residues, both ends included. Germline V lookup: CDR1 MRHNA, CDR2 SNTAGT. The CDR3 protein is CASSDGASAL.

The chain has TRBV27 and TRBJ1-2; D is unclear. From germline, CDR1 is MNHEY and CDR2 SMNVEV (reference sequence). This CDR3 contains 15 residues. V was pared by 0 bases and J by 6 bases, with 14 bases between. The CDR3 protein is CASSLSPGRVDGYTF. CDR3 sequence (DNA): TGTGCCAGCAGTTTATCACCCGGTCGGGTGGATGGCTACACCTTC.

J is TRBJ2-3 and V is TRBV4-1; 9 bases are shared with TRBD2. Germline V gene sequence: CDR1 MGHRA, CDR2 YSYEKL. The CDR3 runs 17 residues. Trimming cost V 4 bases and J 0 bases; bases outside gene matches: 8. The chain's CDR3 is CASSRRTSVTSTDTQYF. The CDR3 DNA is TGCGCCAGCAGCCGTCGGACTAGCGTTACTAGCACAGATACGCAGTATTTT.

The V call is TRBV7-6, the J call TRBJ2-7; possible D gene TRBD1, 6 bases. Germline V gene sequence: CDR1 SGHVS, CDR2 FNYEAQ. Trimming stripped 4 bases from V and 5 bases from J, with 18 bases between. This CDR3 is 15 amino acids long. CDR3 residues: CASSSWRQGTHEQYF. CDR3 sequence (DNA): TGTGCCAGCAGCTCCTGGAGGCAGGGGACCCACGAGCAGTACTTC.

In this sample, this clone turned up once. This rearrangement joins TRBV15 to TRBJ1-5, with D possibly matching TRBD1 (5 bases). CDR1 is LNHNV, CDR2 YYDKDF, per germline (reference sequence). Trimming took off 0 bases at V and 1 base at J, with 10 bases between the two ends. The CDR3 is 16 residues long. The DNA of the CDR3 is TGTGCCACCAGCAGAGACAGGGTCCGGAGCAATCAGCCCCAGCATTTT. This gives the protein CATSRDRVRSNQPQHF.

The chain carries TRBV7-9 and TRBJ2-1, with 10 bases fitting TRBD2. The CDR3 contains 14 residues. V lost 5 bases and J lost 8; bases outside the gene matches: 6. In germline, CDR1 is SEHNR, CDR2 FQNEAQ (reference sequence). The CDR3 loop reads CASSARTSGYEQFF. CDR3 sequence (DNA): TGTGCCAGCAGCGCCCGGACTAGCGGCTATGAGCAGTTCTTC.

The chain carries TRBV12-5 and TRBJ2-3; 8 bases are shared with TRBD2. Germline assignment: CDR1 LGHNT and CDR2 FRNRAP. Losses at the gene ends were 1 base for V and 5 bases for J; bases not matched to a gene: 8. The CDR3 extends over 16 amino acids. The CDR3 is CASGLGSGILGDTQYF. The CDR3 DNA is TGTGCTAGTGGTTTGGGTAGCGGGATTTTGGGAGATACGCAGTATTTT.

V gene TRBV14 combines with J gene TRBJ2-7; D is unclear. Germline lookup yields CDR1 SGHDN and CDR2 FVKESK. V gave up 5 bases and J gave up 3 bases, with 8 bases separating them. This CDR3 comprises 12 residues. The CDR3 DNA follows: TGTGCCAGCAGCGTTAGACACTACGAGCAGTACTTC. Translated, it gives CASSVRHYEQYF.